Given below is one T cell receptor beta chain in context. As originally analysed: Researchers report that nucleated cell counts were estimated from reference gene primer amplification. Sequenced by immunoSEQ multiplex PCR; TCRdb stores in-frame clones only, minus some. The V and J calls and the clone size are those of that table, but D and trimming were determined from the DNA. The sample records over 85,000 clones, less than 85% being singletons. The sample belongs to a study of blood T cell repertoires in COVID-19. Study as a whole: Acute-phase and convalescent COVID-19 samples originated in the United States, Italy and Spain. Sample material is recorded as cDNA or gDNA derived from T cells, B-cell-depleted T cells, or PBMCs.

This CDR3 has 14 residues. Between the trimmed V and J ends, which lost 2 bases and 5 bases, there was a span of 12 bases. Germline-derived CDR1 and CDR2 are MDHEN and SYDVKM. Specimen: peripheral blood. This TCR was recovered from an elderly man with acute or convalescent COVID-19. The chain joins TRBV28 to TRBJ1-1; possibly TRBD1 for D (6 bases). CDR3 amino acids: CASSLMGHGTEAFF. CDR3 nucleotides: TGTGCCAGCAGTTTAATGGGACATGGGACTGAAGCTTTCTTT.